This entry describes one T cell receptor (beta chain). The source of the sample is a study of T cell responses to AZD1222 COVID-19 vaccine. The repertoire was sequenced with immunoSEQ multiplex PCR; TCRdb's copy has only in-frame clones and lacks some. The sample lists some 140,000 clones, approximately 91% seen once, with around 5% in the top ten. CDR1 is SEHNR and CDR2 is FQNEAQ in the germline V gene (reference sequence). The CDR3 is 15 residues long. V was shortened by 1 base and J by 2 bases, with 11 bases between the two germline ends. This TCR was recovered from an adult who received the AZD1222 COVID-19 vaccine. The specimen was peripheral blood, collected 28 days after the second AZD1222 dose. This chain joins TRBV7-9 and TRBJ1-1; a weak D match, TRBD1 (5 bases). The CDR3 bases are TGTGCCAGCAGCTTAGGGTCAGGGACCAACACTGAAGCTTTCTTT. Amino acid sequence: CASSLGSGTNTEAFF.